The source of this T cell receptor beta chain is a study of monozygotic twins with cystic fibrosis. Profiled with immunoSEQ multiplex PCR; TCRdb holds only in-frame clones, not every one. The top ten clones hold under 2.5% of a sample with under 25,000 clones, around 97% of them seen once. This CDR3 has 15 residues. Germline CDR1 MNHNS, CDR2 SASEGT. Trimming took 5 bases from V and 0 from J, leaving 12 bases between them. The TCR comes from a woman aged 30 to 39 with cystic fibrosis. The gene calls are TRBV6-1 and TRBJ2-3; D is uncertain. Sequenced input: blood. CDR3 coding DNA: TGTGCCAGCAGTCAACGAGCCGGGAGCACAGATACGCAGTATTTT. It encodes CASSQRAGSTDTQYF.